This TCR beta chain was observed in a study of blood T cell repertoires in COVID-19. Overall study: Collection of acute and convalescent COVID-19 samples took place in the United States, Italy and Spain. From T cells, B-cell-depleted T cells, or PBMCs came the material, which was cDNA or gDNA.

With V trimmed by 4 bases and J by 4 bases, 7 bases remained unmatched. CDR3 length equals 15 residues. Germline CDR1 is SGHKS and CDR2 is YYEKEE (reference sequence). Per the original data handling: Amplification from reference gene primers served as the basis for estimated nucleated cell counts. Generated by immunoSEQ multiplex PCR, the TCRdb table keeps only in-frame clones and is missing some. V and J calls and clone size come straight from that table; D and trimming were deduced from the DNA. The data contain approximately 210,000 clones, approximately 78% of them singletons. Specimen: peripheral blood. The chain links TRBV5-5 to TRBJ2-1; 8 nucleotides align to TRBD1. This receptor was obtained from a woman in her forties with acute or convalescent COVID-19. CDR3 protein: CASSLAGTGYNEQFF. The CDR3 DNA reads TGTGCCAGCAGCCTGGCCGGGACAGGTTACAATGAGCAGTTCTTC. Full variable domain (missing parts from reference TRBV5-5 and TRBJ2-1): DAGVTQSPTHLIKTRGQQVTLRCSPISGHKSVSWYQQVLGQGPQFIFQYYEKEERGRGNFPDRFSARQFPNYSSELNVNALLLGDSALYLCASSLAGTGYNEQFFGPGTRLTVL.